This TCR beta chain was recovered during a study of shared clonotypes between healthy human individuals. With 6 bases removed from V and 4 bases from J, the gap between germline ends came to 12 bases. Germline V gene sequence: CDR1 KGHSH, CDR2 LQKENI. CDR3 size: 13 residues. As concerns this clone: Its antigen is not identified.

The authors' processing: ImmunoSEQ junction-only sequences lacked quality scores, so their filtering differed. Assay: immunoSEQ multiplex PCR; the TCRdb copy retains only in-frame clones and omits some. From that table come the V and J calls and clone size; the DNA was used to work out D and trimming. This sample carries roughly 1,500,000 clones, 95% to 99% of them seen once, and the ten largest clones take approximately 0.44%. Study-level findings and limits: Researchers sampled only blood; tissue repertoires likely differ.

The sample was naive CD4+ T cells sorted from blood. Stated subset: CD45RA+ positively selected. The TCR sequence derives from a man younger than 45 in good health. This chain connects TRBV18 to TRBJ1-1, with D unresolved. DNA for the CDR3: TGTGCCAGCTCGGACCAACGTTCCACTGAAGCTTTCTTT. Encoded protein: CASSDQRSTEAFF.